This note documents a single T cell receptor beta chain sequence. Its target is unknown. Researchers report immunoSEQ v3.0 was run at survey level. In sequencing, roughly 40,000-50,000 T-cell genomes per sample were targeted. This table comes from immunoSEQ multiplex PCR, and its TCRdb copy is limited to in-frame clones, with some not included. Of 45,000 or so clones listed, 94% are singletons. Germline-derived CDR1 and CDR2 are MNHEY and SMNVEV (reference sequence). The length of the CDR3 is 12 residues. V dropped 4 bases and J dropped 5 bases, with 9 bases sitting between them. This sample is drawn from a study of long-term antiretroviral therapy in people with HIV. Points from the study as a whole: Samples were collected from about 2003 to 2017 under possibly less effective ART regimens. ART-treated samples gained diversity yet remained below transplant donor controls. Whichever time point was examined, clones expanded before ART dominated the repertoire.

This chain uses TRBV27 with TRBJ2-7; D possibly corresponds to TRBD1 (5 bases). This specimen consisted of unsorted PBMCs, obtained 9 to 9.5 years after starting antiretroviral therapy. The clonotype originates from a man in his thirties or forties with HIV. The CDR3 region has the DNA TGTGCCAGCAGTTCTGCAGGGAACGAGCAGTACTTC. Its protein is CASSSAGNEQYF.